This TCR beta chain was retrieved from a study of cytomegalovirus exposure and HLA in healthy donors. This clone showed up just once. The method was immunoSEQ multiplex PCR; TCRdb's version includes in-frame clones alone and lacks a portion of them. Counted here are under 150,000 clones, roughly 90% occurring once; the ten biggest clones make up 6% to 7%. The CDR3 is 14 residues long. V lost 4 bases, J lost 1 base, and 11 bases lay in between. Germline V CDR1 and CDR2: KGHSH, LQKENI. The origin of this receptor is a woman between 18 and 30 years old in good health and CMV-seropositive. The chain links TRBV18 to TRBJ2-7, with D unclear. The sample was PBMCs. For the CDR3, the DNA is TGTGCCAGCTCACAGGAGACGGCATCCTACGAGCAGTACTTC. Amino acids: CASSQETASYEQYF.